One sample yielded the 14 T cell receptor beta chains listed below, sequenced in a study of T-cell memory formation after mild COVID-19. TCRdb processed the 5' RACE reads anew with MiXCR; each CDR3 protein has one entry. This sample yields approximately 150,000 distinct CDR3 sequences, of which over 15% are seen a single time; around 2% belongs to the top ten. Sequencing was done on a sample of PBMCs or a T cell subset sorted from them (not recorded which). The receptors shown here come from an adult woman who had mild COVID-19 (a few samples of this study predate the infection). Cell type and time point are not known.

The CDR3 sequence is CASRGGTSGPYTGELFF. The CDR3 bases are TGTGCCAGCAGGGGAGGGACTAGCGGACCTTACACCGGGGAGCTGTTTTTT. This sequence joins TRBV2 and TRBJ2-2, with 11 nucleotides matching TRBD2. J lost 3 bases, V lost 6 bases, and 9 bases had no gene match. The CDR3 loop spans 17 amino acids. Germline V CDR1 and CDR2: SNHLY, FYNNEI.

V gene TRBV6-6 combines with J gene TRBJ2-1, with D perhaps TRBD1 (6 bases). Trimming pared 2 bases from V and 8 bases from J, leaving 13 bases between. The CDR3 totals 14 residues. Per germline, CDR1 MNHNY and CDR2 SVGAGI (reference sequence). This CDR3 is CASSYRDIRDEQFF. CDR3 bases: TGTGCCAGCAGTTACCGGGACATAAGGGATGAGCAGTTCTTC.

CDR3 sequence: CASSYSGGQISGELFF. CDR3 bases: TGTGCCAGCAGTTATTCGGGGGGGCAGATATCCGGGGAGCTGTTTTTT. V is TRBV6-6 and J is TRBJ2-2; 8 positions match TRBD2. The CDR3 totals 16 residues. CDR1 MNHNY and CDR2 SVGAGI come from the germline V gene (reference sequence). V lost 3 bases and J lost 6; bases outside the gene matches: 9.

This clonotype has a handful of counts. J is TRBJ2-2 and V is TRBV25-1; weak D call: TRBD2 (5 bases). Per the germline V gene, CDR1 is MGHDK and CDR2 is SYGVNS. The CDR3 consists of 15 residues. V was clipped by 3 bases and J by 7 bases, with 15 bases between them. The CDR3 reads CASSDASGVDGELFF. The CDR3 DNA sequence: TGTGCCAGCAGTGATGCCAGCGGAGTGGACGGGGAGCTGTTTTTT.

The table lists this clonotype with a few counts. The V gene is TRBV14, the J gene TRBJ2-6; D gene uncertain. This CDR3 contains 18 residues. V lost 0 bases to trimming and J lost 3 bases, with 15 bases between them. The V gene's germline CDR1 is SGHDN and CDR2 FVKESK. Here the CDR3 reads CASSQDRRGRLGANVLTF. DNA for the CDR3: TGTGCCAGCAGCCAAGATCGGCGCGGCAGGCTTGGGGCCAACGTCCTGACTTTC. The variable domain in full, completed from reference TRBV14 and TRBJ2-6, reads EAGVTQFPSHSVIEKGQTVTLRCDPISGHDNLYWYRRVMGKEIKFLLHFVKESKQDESGMPNNRFLAERTGGTYSTLKVQPAELEDSGVYFCASSQDRRGRLGANVLTFGAGSRLTVL.

Only a few counts were recorded for this clonotype. This chain connects TRBV3-1 to TRBJ1-6; TRBD1 matches at 8 bases. Germline-derived CDR1 and CDR2 are LGHDT and YNNKEL (reference sequence). With V trimmed by 6 bases and J by 7 bases, 11 bases remained unmatched. The CDR3 is made up of 16 amino acids. CDR3: CASSRDRGRENSPLHF. CDR3 bases: TGTGCCAGCAGTCGAGACAGGGGACGGGAGAATTCACCCCTCCACTTT.

V usage is TRBV10-3 and J usage is TRBJ2-7, with 7 bases matching TRBD1. This CDR3 has 12 residues. V dropped 10 bases and J dropped 2; count of bases not matched to a gene: 5. Germline V gene data show CDR1 as ENHRY and CDR2 as SYGVKD. The CDR3 DNA reads as TGTGCCACCGGGACAGCCCCCTACGAGCAGTACTTC. Translated: CATGTAPYEQYF.

The chain uses TRBV12-3 or TRBV12-4 and TRBJ2-2; D gene uncertain. This CDR3 has 15 amino acids. The V gene lost 5 bases and the J gene lost 2 bases, with 12 bases spanning the gap. In DNA, the CDR3 is TGTGCCAGCAGTATACTGATTTCTAACACCGGGGAGCTGTTTTTT. Translation: CASSILISNTGELFF.

This clonotype has only a few counts. The chain employs TRBV3-1 and TRBJ2-7, with D hard to call. The CDR3 sequence is 15 residues long. CDR1 is LGHDT, CDR2 YNNKEL, per germline (reference sequence). V was shortened by 1 base and J by 7 bases, with 17 bases between the two germline ends. The CDR3 coding sequence is TGTGCCAGCAGCCAAGGGCAGTTCCCCCGTCGAGAGCAGTACTTC. This sequence encodes CASSQGQFPRREQYF.

CDR3 coding DNA: TGTGCCAGCAGTTTTCGGGTGAACACTGAAGCTTTCTTT. Protein sequence: CASSFRVNTEAFF. The chain has TRBV12-3 or TRBV12-4 and TRBJ1-1; D remains unclear. V was trimmed by 3 bases and J by 0 bases, leaving 5 bases between them. This CDR3 is 13 amino acids long.

This clonotype was seen a few times. The V and J genes are TRBV6-5 and TRBJ1-1; 7 bases line up with TRBD1. Germline V lookup: CDR1 MNHEY, CDR2 SVGAGI. V was pared by 0 bases and J by 0 bases, with 1 base of the junction left unmatched. The length of the CDR3 is 15 residues. The chain's CDR3 is CASSYSGQLNTEAFF. In DNA form, the CDR3 reads TGTGCCAGCAGTTACTCGGGACAGCTGAACACTGAAGCTTTCTTT.

The rearrangement links TRBV2 to TRBJ1-6, with D possibly being TRBD1 (5 bases). The V gene's germline CDR1 is SNHLY and CDR2 FYNNEI. V shed 4 bases and J shed 10 bases, with 11 bases lying between them. The CDR3 loop spans 13 amino acids. CDR3 residues: CASSGEGKSPLHF. The CDR3 region has the DNA TGTGCCAGCAGTGGGGAGGGGAAATCACCCCTCCACTTT.

There are a few counts of this clonotype. The chain links TRBV11-1 to TRBJ2-1, with 12 bases identical to TRBD2. From germline, CDR1 is SGHAT and CDR2 FQDESV (reference sequence). This CDR3 has 16 residues. The V segment lost 5 bases and the J segment 1 base; nucleotides outside the gene matches: 3. CDR3 in amino acids: CASSRLAGASYNEQFF. The CDR3 bases are TGTGCCAGCAGCCGACTAGCGGGAGCTTCCTACAATGAGCAGTTCTTC.

This clonotype was picked up a small number of times. The gene calls are TRBV11-2 and TRBJ2-1; D gene ambiguous. Between the trimmed V and J ends, which lost 0 bases and 9 bases, there was a span of 15 bases. The V gene's germline CDR1 is SGHAT and CDR2 FQNNGV. The CDR3 has 15 residues. As DNA, the CDR3 is TGTGCCAGCAGCTTAGATCGAATAGGCAGCAGTGAGCAGTTCTTC. This codes for CASSLDRIGSSEQFF.